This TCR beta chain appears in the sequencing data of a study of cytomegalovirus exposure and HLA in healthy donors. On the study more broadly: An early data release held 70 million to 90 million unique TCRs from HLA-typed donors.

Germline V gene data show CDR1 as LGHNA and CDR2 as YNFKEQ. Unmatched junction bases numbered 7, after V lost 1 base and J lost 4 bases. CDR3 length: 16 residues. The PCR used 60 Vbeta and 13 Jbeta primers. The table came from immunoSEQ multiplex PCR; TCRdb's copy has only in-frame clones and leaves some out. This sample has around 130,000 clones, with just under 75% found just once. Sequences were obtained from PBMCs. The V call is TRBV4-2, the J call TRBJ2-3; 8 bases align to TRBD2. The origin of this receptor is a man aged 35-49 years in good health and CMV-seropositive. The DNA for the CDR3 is TGTGCCAGCAGCCAAGTCGGAGCGCGGGGGGCAGATACGCAGTATTTT. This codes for CASSQVGARGADTQYF.